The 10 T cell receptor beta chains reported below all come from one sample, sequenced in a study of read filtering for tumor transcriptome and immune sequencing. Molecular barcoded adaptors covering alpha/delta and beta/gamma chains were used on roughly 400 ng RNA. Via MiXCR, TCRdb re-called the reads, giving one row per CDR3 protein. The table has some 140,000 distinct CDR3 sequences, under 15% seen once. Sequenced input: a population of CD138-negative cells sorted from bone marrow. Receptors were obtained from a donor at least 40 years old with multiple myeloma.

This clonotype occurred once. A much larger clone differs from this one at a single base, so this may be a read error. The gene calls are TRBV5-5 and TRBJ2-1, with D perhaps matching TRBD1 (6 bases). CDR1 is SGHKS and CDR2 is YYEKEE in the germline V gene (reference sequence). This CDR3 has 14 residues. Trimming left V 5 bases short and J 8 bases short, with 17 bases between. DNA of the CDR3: TGTGCCAGCAGTCCCACGGAACAGGGCCATGAGCAGTTCTTC. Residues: CASSPTEQGHEQFF.

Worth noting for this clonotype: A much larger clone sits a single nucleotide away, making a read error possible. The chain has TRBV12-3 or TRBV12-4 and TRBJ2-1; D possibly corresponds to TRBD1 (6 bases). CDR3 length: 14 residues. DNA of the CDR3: TGTGCCAGCAGGAGGGGACACTCGTTGCATGAGCAGCTCTTC. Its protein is CASRRGHSLHEQLF.

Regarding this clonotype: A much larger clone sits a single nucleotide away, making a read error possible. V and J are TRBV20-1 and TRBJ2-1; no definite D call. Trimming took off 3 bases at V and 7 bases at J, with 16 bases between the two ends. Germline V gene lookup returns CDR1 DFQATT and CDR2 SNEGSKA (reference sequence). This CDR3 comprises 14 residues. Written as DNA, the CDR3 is TGCAGTGCTAGGTACGGCTGCACACCGAATGAGCAGTTCTTC. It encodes CSARYGCTPNEQFF.

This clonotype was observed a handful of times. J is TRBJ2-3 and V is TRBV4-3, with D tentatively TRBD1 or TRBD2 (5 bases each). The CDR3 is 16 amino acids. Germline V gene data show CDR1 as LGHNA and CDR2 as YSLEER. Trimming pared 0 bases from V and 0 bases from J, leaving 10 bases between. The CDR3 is CASSQDMGPSTDTQYF. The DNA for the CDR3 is TGCGCCAGCAGCCAAGATATGGGACCAAGCACAGATACGCAGTATTTT.

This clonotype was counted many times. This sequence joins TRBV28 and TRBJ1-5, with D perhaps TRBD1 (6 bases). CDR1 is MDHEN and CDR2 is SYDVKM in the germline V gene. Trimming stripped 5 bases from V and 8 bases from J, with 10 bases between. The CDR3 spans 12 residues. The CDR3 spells CASSTGGKPQHF. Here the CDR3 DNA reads TGTGCCAGCAGTACGGGGGGCAAGCCCCAGCATTTT.

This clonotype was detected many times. DNA for the CDR3: TGCAGTGCTAGAGGACTAGCGGGACCCTTCTCCTACAATGAGCAGTTCTTC. This sequence encodes CSARGLAGPFSYNEQFF. This rearrangement joins TRBV20-1 to TRBJ2-1; 11 bases agree with TRBD2. This CDR3 is 17 amino acids long. In germline, CDR1 is DFQATT, CDR2 SNEGSKA (reference sequence). The V and J ends lost 1 base and 0 bases, in that order; junction bases with no gene match: 5.

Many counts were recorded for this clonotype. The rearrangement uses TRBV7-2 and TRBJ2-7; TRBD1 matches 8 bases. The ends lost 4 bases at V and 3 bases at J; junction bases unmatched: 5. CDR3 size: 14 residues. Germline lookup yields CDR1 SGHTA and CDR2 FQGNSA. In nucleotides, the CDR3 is TGTGCCAGCAGCTCCGGGACAGGAGGCTACGAGCAGTACTTC. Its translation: CASSSGTGGYEQYF. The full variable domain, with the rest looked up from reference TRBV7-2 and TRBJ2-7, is GAGVSQSPSNKVTEKGKDVELRCDPISGHTALYWYRQSLGQGLEFLIYFQGNSAPDKSGLPSDRFSAERTGGSVSTLTIQRTQQEDSAVYLCASSSGTGGYEQYFGPGTRLTVT.

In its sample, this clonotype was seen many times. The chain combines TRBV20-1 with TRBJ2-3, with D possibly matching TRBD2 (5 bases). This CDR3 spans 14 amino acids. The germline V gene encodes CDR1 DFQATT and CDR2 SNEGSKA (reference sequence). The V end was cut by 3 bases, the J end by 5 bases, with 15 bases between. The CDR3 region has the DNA TGCAGTGCTAGTGGCAGCGGATGGTTAGATACGCAGTATTTT. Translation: CSASGSGWLDTQYF.

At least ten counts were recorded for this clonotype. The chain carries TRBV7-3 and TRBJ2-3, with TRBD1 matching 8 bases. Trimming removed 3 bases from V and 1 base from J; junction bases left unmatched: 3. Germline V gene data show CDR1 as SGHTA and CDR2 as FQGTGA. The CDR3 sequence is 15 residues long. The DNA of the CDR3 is TGTGCCAGCAGCTTCCAGGGGGCTCGCACAGATACGCAGTATTTT. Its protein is CASSFQGARTDTQYF.

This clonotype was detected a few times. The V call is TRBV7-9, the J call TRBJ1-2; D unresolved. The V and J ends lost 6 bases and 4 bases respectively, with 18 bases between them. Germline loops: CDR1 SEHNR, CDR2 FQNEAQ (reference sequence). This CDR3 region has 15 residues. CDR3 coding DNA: TGTGCCAGCAGAAAAGCGGCAGCCGGAGGCTATGGCTACACCTTC. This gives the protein CASRKAAAGGYGYTF.